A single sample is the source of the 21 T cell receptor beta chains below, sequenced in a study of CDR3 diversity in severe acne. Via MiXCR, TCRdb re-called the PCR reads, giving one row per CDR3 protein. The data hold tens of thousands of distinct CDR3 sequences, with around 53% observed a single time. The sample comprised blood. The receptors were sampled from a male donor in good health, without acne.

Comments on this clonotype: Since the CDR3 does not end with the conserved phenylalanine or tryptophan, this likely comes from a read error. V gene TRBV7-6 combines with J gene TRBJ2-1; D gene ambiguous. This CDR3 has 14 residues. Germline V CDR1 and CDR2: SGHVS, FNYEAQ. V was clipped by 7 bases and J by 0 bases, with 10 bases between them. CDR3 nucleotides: TGTGCCAGCAATATGGGCATCTCCTACAATGAGCAGTTCAGA. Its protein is CASNMGISYNEQFR.

CDR3 coding DNA: TGTGCCAGCAGTTACCGACCTGGGACAGGTCCAAGGAAGAACACTGAAGCTTTCTTT. Amino acid sequence: CASSYRPGTGPRKNTEAFF. This chain uses TRBV6-6 with TRBJ1-1, with 8 positions matching TRBD1. Trimming took 2 bases from V and 1 from J; bases not matched to a gene: 15. The CDR3 is 19 residues long. Germline CDR1 is MNHNY and CDR2 is SVGAGI (reference sequence).

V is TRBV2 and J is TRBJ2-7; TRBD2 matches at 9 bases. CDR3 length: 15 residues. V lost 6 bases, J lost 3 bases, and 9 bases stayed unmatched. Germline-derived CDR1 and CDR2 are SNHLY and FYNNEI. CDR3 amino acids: CASRNVGREGYEQYF. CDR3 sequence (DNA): TGTGCCAGCAGGAATGTCGGGCGGGAGGGCTACGAGCAGTACTTC.

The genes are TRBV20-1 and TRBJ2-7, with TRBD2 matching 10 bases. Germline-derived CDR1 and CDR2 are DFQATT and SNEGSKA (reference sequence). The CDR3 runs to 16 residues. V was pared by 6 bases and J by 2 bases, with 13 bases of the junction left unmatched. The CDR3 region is CSASSPGLAAAYEQYF. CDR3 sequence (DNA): TGCAGTGCCAGCAGCCCTGGACTAGCGGCTGCCTACGAGCAGTACTTC.

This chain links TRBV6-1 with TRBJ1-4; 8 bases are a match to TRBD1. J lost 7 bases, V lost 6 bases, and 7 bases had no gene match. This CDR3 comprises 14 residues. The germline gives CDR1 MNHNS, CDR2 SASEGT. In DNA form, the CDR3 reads TGTGCCAGCAGCCGACAGGGGATACGTGAAAAACTGTTTTTT. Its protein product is CASSRQGIREKLFF.

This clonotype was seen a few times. This CDR3 reads CASSIDVGGGLAQYF. In DNA form, the CDR3 reads TGTGCCAGTAGTATCGATGTGGGGGGGGGGCTGGCCCAGTACTTC. The chain uses TRBV19 and TRBJ2-5; D may be TRBD2 (7 bases). V dropped 3 bases and J dropped 9 bases, with 20 bases sitting between them. The CDR3 runs 15 residues. CDR1 and CDR2 from the germline V gene are LNHDA and SQIVND (reference sequence).

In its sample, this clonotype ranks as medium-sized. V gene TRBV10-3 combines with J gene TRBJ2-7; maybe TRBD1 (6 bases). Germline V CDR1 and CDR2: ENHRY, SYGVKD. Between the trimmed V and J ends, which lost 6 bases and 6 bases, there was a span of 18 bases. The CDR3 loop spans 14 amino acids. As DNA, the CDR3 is TGTGCCATCAGAACAGGGCAACGGTCGGTCGAGCAGTACTTC. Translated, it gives CAIRTGQRSVEQYF.

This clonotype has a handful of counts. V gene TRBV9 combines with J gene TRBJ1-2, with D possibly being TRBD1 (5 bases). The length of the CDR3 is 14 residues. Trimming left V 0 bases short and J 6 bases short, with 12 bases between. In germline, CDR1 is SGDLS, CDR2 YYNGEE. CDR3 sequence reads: CASSVVGGGDGYTF. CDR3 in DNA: TGTGCCAGCAGCGTAGTCGGGGGAGGGGATGGCTACACCTTC.

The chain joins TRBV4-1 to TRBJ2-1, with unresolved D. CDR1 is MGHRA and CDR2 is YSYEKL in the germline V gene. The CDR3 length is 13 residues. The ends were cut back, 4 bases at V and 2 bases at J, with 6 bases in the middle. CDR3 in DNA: TGCGCCAGCAGCCTGTCAACCTACAATGAGCAGTTCTTC. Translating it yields CASSLSTYNEQFF.

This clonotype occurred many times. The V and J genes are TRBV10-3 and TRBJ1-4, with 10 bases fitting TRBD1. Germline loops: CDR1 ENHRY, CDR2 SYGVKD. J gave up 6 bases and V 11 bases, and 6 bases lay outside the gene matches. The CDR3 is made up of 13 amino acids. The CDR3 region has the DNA TGTGCCTCCGGACAGGGGGGACATGAAAAACTGTTTTTT. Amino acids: CASGQGGHEKLFF.

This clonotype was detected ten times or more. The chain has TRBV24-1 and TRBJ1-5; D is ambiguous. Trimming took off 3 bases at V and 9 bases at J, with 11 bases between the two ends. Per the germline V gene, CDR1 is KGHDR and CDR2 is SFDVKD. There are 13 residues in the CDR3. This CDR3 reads CATSDATVSPQHF. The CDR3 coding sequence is TGTGCCACCAGTGATGCTACAGTTTCGCCCCAGCATTTT.

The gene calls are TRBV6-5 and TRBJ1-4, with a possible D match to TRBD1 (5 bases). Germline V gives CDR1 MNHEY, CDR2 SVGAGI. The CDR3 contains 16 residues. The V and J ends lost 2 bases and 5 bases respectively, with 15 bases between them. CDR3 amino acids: CASSYDRGKENEKLFF. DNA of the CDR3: TGTGCCAGCAGTTACGACAGAGGGAAGGAGAATGAAAAACTGTTTTTT.

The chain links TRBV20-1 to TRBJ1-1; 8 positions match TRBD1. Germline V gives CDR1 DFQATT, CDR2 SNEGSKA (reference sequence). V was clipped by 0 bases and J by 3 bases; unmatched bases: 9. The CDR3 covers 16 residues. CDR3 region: CSARDHRDRWDTEAFF. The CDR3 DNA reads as TGCAGTGCTAGAGACCACCGGGACAGGTGGGACACTGAAGCTTTCTTT.

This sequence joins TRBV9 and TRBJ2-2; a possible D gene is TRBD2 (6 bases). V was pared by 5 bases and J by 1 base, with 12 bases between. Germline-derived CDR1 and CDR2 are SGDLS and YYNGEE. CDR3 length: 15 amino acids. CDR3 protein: CASRAAGQNTGELFF. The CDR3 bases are TGTGCCAGCAGAGCAGCGGGTCAGAACACCGGGGAGCTGTTTTTT. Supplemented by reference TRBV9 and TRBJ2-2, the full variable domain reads DSGVTQTPKHLITATGQRVTLRCSPRSGDLSVYWYQQSLDQGLQFLIQYYNGEERAKGNILERFSAQQFPDLHSELNLSSLELGDSALYFCASRAAGQNTGELFFGEGSRLTVL.

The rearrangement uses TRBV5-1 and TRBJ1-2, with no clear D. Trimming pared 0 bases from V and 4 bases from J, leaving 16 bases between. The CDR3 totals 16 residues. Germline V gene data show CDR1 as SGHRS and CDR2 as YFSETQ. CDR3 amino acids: CASSLEVQTSLYGYTF. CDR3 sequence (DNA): TGCGCCAGCAGCTTGGAAGTGCAGACTTCTCTCTATGGCTACACCTTC.

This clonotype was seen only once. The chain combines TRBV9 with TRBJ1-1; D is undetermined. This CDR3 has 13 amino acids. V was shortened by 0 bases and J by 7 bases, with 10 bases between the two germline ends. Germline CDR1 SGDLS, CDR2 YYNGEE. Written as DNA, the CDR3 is TGTGCCAGCAGCGTAGGTGGCCGAGGTGAAGCTTTCTTT. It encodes CASSVGGRGEAFF.

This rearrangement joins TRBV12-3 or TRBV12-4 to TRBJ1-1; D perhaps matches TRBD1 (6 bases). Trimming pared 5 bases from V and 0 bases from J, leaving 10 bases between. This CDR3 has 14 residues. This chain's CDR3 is CASSRTVMNTEAFF. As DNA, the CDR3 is TGTGCCAGCAGTCGGACAGTCATGAACACTGAAGCTTTCTTT.

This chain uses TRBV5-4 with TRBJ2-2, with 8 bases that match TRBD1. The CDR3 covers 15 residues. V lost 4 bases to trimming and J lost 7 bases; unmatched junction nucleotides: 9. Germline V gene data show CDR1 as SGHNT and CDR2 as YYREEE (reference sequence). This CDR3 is CASSPRQGQDGELFF. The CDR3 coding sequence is TGTGCCAGCAGCCCACGACAGGGGCAGGACGGGGAGCTGTTTTTT.

The CDR3 coding sequence is TGTGCCAGCACCCAGAACACTGAAGCTTTCTTT. It codes for CASTQNTEAFF. The rearrangement uses TRBV6-6 and TRBJ1-1, with D hard to call. The germline CDR1 and CDR2 sequences are MNHNY and SVGAGI (reference sequence). The CDR3 is 11 residues long. V was pared by 7 bases and J by 1 base, with 4 bases between.

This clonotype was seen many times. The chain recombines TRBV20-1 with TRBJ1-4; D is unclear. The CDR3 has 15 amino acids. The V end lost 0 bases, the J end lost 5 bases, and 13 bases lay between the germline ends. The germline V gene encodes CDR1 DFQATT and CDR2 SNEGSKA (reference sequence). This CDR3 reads CSARESEARNEKLFF. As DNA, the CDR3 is TGCAGTGCTAGAGAATCGGAAGCCAGGAATGAAAAACTGTTTTTT.

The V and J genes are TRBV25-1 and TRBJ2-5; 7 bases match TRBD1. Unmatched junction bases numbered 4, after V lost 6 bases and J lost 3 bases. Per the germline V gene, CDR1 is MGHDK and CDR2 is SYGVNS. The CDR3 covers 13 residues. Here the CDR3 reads CASSFQGEETQYF. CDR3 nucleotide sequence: TGTGCCAGCAGCTTCCAGGGGGAAGAGACCCAGTACTTC.